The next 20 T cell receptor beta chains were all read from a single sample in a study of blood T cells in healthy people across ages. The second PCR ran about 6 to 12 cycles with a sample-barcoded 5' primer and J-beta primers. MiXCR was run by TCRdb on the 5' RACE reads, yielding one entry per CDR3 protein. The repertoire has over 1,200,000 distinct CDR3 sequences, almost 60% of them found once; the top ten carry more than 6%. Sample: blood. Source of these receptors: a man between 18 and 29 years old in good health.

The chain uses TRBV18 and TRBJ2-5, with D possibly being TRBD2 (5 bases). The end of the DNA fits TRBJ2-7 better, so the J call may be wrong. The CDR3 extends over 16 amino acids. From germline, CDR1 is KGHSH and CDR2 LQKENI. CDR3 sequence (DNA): TGTGCCAGCTCATCCATCGGAGCAAGCGGCACCTACGAGCAGTACTTC. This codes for CASSSIGASGTYEQYF.

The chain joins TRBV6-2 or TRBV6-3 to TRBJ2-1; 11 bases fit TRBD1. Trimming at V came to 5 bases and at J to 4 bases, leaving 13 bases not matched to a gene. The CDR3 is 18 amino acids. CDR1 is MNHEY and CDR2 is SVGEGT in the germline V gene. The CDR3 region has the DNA TGTGCCAGCAGTCCGGACAGGGGGCCCAGATACCCTTACAATGAGCAGTTCTTC. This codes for CASSPDRGPRYPYNEQFF.

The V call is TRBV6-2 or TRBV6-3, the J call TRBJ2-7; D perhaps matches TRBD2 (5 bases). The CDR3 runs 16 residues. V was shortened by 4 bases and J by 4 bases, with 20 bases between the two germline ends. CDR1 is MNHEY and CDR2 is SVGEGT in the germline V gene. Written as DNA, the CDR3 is TGTGCCAGCAGTTCTGTTGACTACGACCTAGTTTACGAGCAGTACTTC. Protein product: CASSSVDYDLVYEQYF.

CDR3 DNA sequence: TGTGCCAGCAGCGCCATCTCCGGGACTAGCGGAGACCTTGCTAGCACAGATACGCAGTATTTT. This encodes CASSAISGTSGDLASTDTQYF. The chain uses TRBV21-1 and TRBJ2-3; the tabulated D call, TRBD2, remains unverified against the DNA. TRBV21-1 is described as a pseudogene. The CDR3 runs to 21 residues.

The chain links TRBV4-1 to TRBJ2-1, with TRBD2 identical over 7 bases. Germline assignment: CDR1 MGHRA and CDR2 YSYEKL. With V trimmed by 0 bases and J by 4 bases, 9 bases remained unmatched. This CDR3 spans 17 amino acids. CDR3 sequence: CASSQDRAGVPYNEQFF. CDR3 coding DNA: TGCGCCAGCAGCCAAGATAGGGCGGGGGTTCCATACAATGAGCAGTTCTTC.

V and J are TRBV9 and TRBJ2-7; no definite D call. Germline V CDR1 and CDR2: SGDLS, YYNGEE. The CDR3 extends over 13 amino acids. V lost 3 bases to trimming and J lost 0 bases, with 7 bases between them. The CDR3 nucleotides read TGTGCCAGCAGCGACCGGACCTCCTACGAGCAGTACTTC. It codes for CASSDRTSYEQYF.

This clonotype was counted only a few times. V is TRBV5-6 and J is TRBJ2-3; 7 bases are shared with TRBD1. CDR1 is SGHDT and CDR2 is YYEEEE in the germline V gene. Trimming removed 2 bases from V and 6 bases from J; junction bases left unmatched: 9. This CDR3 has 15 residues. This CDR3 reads CASSFYRQGADTQYF. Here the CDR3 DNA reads TGTGCCAGCAGCTTTTATCGACAGGGAGCGGATACGCAGTATTTT.

The CDR3 loop reads CASGLGGNPYEQYF. For the CDR3, the DNA is TGTGCTAGTGGTTTGGGGGGTAACCCCTACGAGCAGTACTTC. This chain connects TRBV12-5 to TRBJ2-7; D is undetermined. Germline V gene data show CDR1 as LGHNT and CDR2 as FRNRAP. The CDR3 covers 14 residues. The ends were cut back, 1 base at V and 2 bases at J, with 9 bases in the middle.

CDR3 in amino acids: CASSPGVGNNEQYF. The CDR3 DNA reads TGCGCCAGCAGCCCGGGGGTCGGGAACAATGAGCAGTACTTC. The chain combines TRBV5-1 with TRBJ2-5; possibly TRBD2 for D (6 bases). Trimming took 4 bases from V and 11 from J, leaving 21 bases between them. CDR1 SGHRS and CDR2 YFSETQ come from the germline V gene. The CDR3 length is 14 residues.

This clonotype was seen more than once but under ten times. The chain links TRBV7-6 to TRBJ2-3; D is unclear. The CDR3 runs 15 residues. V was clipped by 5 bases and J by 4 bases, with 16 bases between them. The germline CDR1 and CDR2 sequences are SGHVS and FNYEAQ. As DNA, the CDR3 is TGTGCCAGCAGCCCAGGTGGAGTTTTCGCAGATACGCAGTATTTT. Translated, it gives CASSPGGVFADTQYF.

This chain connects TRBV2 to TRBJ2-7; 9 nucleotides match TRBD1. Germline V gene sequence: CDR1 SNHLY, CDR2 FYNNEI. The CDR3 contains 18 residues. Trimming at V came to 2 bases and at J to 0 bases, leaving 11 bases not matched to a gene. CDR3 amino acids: CASSEPRQGGGSSYEQYF. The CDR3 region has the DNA TGTGCCAGCAGTGAACCGAGACAGGGGGGTGGAAGCTCCTACGAGCAGTACTTC. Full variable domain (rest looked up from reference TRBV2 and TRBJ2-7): EPEVTQTPSHQVTQMGQEVILRCVPISNHLYFYWYRQILGQKVEFLVSFYNNEISEKSEIFDDQFSVERPDGSNFTLKIRSTKLEDSAMYFCASSEPRQGGGSSYEQYFGPGTRLTVT.

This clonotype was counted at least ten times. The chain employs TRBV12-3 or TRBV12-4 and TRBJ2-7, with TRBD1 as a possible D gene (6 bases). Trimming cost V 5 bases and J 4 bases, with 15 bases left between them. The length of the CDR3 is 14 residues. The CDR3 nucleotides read TGTGCCAGCAGTCCGATCGTGGGGGCGTACGAGCAGTACTTC. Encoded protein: CASSPIVGAYEQYF.

CDR3 coding DNA: TGCAGTGCTAGAGAAACTTGGGCGAACACTGAAGCTTTCTTT. Translation: CSARETWANTEAFF. This chain links TRBV20-1 with TRBJ1-1; no definite D call. V shed 0 bases and J shed 1 base, with 9 bases lying between them. Looked up from germline, CDR1 is DFQATT and CDR2 is SNEGSKA (reference sequence). The CDR3 is made up of 14 amino acids.

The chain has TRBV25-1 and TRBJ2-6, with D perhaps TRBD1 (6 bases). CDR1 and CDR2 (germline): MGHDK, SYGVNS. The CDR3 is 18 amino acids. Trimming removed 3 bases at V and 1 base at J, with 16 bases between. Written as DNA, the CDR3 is TGTGCCAGCAGTGAGGCGGCAGGGGTATTTTCTGGGGCCAACGTCCTGACTTTC. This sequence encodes CASSEAAGVFSGANVLTF.

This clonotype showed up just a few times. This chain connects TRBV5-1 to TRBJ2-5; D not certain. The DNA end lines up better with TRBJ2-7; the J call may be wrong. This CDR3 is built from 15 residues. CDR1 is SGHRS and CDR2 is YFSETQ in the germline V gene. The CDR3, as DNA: TGCGCCAGCAGCTTGGAGGTGCCTACGAGTGGCGAGCAGTACTTC. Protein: CASSLEVPTSGEQYF.

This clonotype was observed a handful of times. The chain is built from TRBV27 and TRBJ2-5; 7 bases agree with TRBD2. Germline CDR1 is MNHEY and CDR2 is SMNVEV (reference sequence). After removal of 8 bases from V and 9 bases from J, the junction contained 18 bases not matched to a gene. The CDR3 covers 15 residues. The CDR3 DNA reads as TGTGCCAGCGCACCAGACGTTTCCCCGAGCGGGGCCCAGTACTTC. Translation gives CASAPDVSPSGAQYF.

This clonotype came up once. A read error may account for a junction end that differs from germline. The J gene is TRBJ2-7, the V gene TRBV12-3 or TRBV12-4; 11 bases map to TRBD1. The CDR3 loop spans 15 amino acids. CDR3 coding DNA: TGTGCCAGCAGTTTTGAGGACAGGGGGCTCTACGAACAGTACTTC. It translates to CASSFEDRGLYEQYF.

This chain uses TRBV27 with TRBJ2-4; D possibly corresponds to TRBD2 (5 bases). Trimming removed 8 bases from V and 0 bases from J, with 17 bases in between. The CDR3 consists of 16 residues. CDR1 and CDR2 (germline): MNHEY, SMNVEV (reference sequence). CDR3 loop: CASGTISGLAKNIQYF. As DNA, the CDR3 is TGTGCCAGCGGTACTATAAGTGGACTAGCCAAAAACATTCAGTACTTC.

CDR3 sequence: CASSLQSSGKNTDTQYF. The DNA of the CDR3 is TGTGCCAGCAGCTTACAATCTAGCGGGAAAAATACAGATACGCAGTATTTT. The chain recombines TRBV7-2 with TRBJ2-3; 9 nucleotides match TRBD2. Germline values: CDR1 SGHTA, CDR2 FQGNSA. The CDR3 has 17 amino acids. Trimming at V came to 2 bases and at J to 3 bases, leaving 9 bases not matched to a gene.

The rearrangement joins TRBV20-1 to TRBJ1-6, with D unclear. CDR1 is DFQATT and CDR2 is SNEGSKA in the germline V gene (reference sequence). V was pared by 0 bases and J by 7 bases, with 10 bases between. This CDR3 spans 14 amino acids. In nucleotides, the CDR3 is TGCAGTGCTAGAGATGCGGGGATGAATTCACCCCTCCACTTT. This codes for CSARDAGMNSPLHF.